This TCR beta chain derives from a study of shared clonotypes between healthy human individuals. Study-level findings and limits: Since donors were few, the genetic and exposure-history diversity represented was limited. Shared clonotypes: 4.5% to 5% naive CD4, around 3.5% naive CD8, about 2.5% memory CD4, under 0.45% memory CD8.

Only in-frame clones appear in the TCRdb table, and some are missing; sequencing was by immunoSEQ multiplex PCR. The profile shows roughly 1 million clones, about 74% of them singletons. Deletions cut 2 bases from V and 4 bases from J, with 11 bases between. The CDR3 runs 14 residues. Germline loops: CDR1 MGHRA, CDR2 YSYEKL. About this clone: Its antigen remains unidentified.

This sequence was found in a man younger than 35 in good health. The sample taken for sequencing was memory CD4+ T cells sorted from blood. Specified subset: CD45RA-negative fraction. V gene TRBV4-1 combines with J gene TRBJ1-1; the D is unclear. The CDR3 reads CASSQPEISTEAFF. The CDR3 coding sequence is TGCGCCAGCAGCCAACCCGAGATCTCCACTGAAGCTTTCTTT.